This T cell receptor beta chain derives from a study of STAT3 mutations in large granular lymphocyte leukemia. Study observations and caveats: Every T-cell large granular lymphocyte leukemia patient had at least one immunodominant TCR beta clonotype. Clonal expansion was inferred from samples taken at other timepoints. In several patients, dominant TCR clone burden exceeded STAT3 mutant burden.

As regards this clone: What it binds is unknown.

Germline lookup yields CDR1 SQVTM and CDR2 ANQGSEA. The CDR3 is made up of 12 amino acids. V was clipped by 7 bases and J by 8 bases, with 17 bases between them. Clones were sequenced by immunoSEQ multiplex PCR, and TCRdb holds only the in-frame ones, with some missing. The repertoire holds some 30,000 clones, with 70% to 90% as singletons. The V and J genes are TRBV29-1 and TRBJ1-2; possibly TRBD1 for D (6 bases). The sample consisted of peripheral blood mononuclear cells. The origin of this receptor is a man in his sixties with T-cell large granular lymphocyte leukemia. Some clones in this sample may be carry-over from other donors' samples. CDR3 protein: CSATAGDRGYTF. CDR3 sequence (DNA): TGCAGCGCCACGGCAGGGGATAGGGGCTACACCTTC. Full variable domain (rest looked up from reference TRBV29-1 and TRBJ1-2): SAVISQKPSRDICQRGTSLTIQCQVDSQVTMMFWYRQQPGQSLTLIATANQGSEATYESGFVIDKFPISRPNLTFSTLTVSNMSPEDSSIYLCSATAGDRGYTFGSGTRLTVV.